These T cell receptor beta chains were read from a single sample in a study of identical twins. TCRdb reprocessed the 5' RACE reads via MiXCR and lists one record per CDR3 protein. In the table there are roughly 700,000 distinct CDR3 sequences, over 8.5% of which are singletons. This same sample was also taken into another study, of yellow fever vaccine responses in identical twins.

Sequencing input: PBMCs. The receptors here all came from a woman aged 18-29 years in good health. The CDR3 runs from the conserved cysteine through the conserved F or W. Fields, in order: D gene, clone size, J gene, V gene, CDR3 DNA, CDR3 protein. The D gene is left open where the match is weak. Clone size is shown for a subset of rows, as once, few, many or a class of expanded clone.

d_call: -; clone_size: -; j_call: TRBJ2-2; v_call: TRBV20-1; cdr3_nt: TGCAGTGCCACGCCCCGTTTGAACACCGGGGAGCTGTTTTTT; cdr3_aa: CSATPRLNTGELFF
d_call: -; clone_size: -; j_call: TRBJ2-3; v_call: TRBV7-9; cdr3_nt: TGTGCCAGCAGCTGGGTGTCGTACAGGGACCTCACAGATACGCAGTATTTT; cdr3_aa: CASSWVSYRDLTDTQYF
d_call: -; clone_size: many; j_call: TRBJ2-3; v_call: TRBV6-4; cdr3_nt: TGTGCCAGCAGTGAGAACCGGGACCCAGGCGCAGATACGCAGTATTTT; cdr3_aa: CASSENRDPGADTQYF
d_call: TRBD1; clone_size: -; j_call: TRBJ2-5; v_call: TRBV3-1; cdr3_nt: TGTGCCAGCAGCGCCCAGACAGGGGGCGGTACGGAGACCCAGTACTTC; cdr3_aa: CASSAQTGGGTETQYF
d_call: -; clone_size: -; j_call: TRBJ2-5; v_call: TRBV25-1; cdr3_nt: TGTGCCAGCAGTGTTCCTTCAGGGACCCAGTACTTC; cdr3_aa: CASSVPSGTQYF
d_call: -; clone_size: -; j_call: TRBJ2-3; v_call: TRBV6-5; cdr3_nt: TGTGCCAGCAGTTACGGGCTAGCGCACACAGATACGCAGTATTTT; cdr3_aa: CASSYGLAHTDTQYF
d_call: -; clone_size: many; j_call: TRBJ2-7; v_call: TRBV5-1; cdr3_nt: TGCGCCAGCAACCCAAAAGGGCCAGCCTACGAGCAGTACTTC; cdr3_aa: CASNPKGPAYEQYF
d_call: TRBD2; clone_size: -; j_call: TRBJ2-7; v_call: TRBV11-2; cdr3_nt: TGTGCCAGCAGACCTACGGGAGGTGGCGAGCAGTACTTC; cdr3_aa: CASRPTGGGEQYF
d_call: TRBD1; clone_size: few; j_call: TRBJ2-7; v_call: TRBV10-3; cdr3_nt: TGTGCCATCAGTGAGTCGATGACAGGGGTATCCTACGAGCAGTACTTC; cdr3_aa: CAISESMTGVSYEQYF
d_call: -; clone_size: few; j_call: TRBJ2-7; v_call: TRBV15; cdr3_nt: TGTGCCACCAGCAGAGCTGGGACCTACGAGCAGTACTTC; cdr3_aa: CATSRAGTYEQYF
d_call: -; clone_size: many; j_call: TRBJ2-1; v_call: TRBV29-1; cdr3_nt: TGCAGCGTTGAAGAAATACTCAATGAGCAGTTCTTC; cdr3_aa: CSVEEILNEQFF
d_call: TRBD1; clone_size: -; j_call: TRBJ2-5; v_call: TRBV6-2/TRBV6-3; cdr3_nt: TGTGCCAGCAGCCCCCACTCCGGGACAGGGGGCGCCGGGACCCAGTACTTC; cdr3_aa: CASSPHSGTGGAGTQYF
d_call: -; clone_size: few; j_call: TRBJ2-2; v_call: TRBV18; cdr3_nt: TGTGCCAGCTCACCAGAGGGCAGAGCCCCGAACACCGGGGAGCTGTTTTTT; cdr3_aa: CASSPEGRAPNTGELFF
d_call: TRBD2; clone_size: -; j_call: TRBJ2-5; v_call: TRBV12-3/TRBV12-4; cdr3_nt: TGTGCCAGCAGTTTCACTAGCGGGGGGGCCCGGGAGACCCAGTACTTC; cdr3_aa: CASSFTSGGARETQYF
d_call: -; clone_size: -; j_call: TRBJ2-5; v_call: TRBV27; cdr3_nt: TGTGCCAGCAGTTTATCCGTTACGGGGGAAGAGACCCAGTACTTC; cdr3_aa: CASSLSVTGEETQYF
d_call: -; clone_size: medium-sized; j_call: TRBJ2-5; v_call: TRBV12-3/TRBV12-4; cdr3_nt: TGTGCCAGCTCCCTAAGGAGGGTAAAAGAGACCCAGTACTTC; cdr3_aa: CASSLRRVKETQYF
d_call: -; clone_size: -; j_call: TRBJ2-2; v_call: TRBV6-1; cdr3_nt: TGTGCCAGCAGCCCCGACTTGGCCGGGGAGCTGTATTTT; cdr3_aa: CASSPDLAGELYF
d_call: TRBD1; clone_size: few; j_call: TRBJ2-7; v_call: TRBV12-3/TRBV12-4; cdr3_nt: TGTGCCAGCAGTACATCCAGGGGGCAATCGGACGAGCAGTACTTC; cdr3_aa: CASSTSRGQSDEQYF
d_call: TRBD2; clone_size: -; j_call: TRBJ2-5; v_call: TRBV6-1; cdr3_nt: TGTGCCAGCAGTGAAGGGTCTAGCGGGGGGTCATGGGAGACCCAGTACTTC; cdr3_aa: CASSEGSSGGSWETQYF
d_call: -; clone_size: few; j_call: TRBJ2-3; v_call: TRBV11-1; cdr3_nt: TGTGCCAGCAGCCCGACACTAGCCGGAGAGGGGGGAGGCACAGATACGCAGTATTTT; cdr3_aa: CASSPTLAGEGGGTDTQYF
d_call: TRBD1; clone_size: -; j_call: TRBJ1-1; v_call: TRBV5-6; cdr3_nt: TGTGCCAGCAGCTTTAAGGACAGGACTGAAGCTTTCTTT; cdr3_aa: CASSFKDRTEAFF
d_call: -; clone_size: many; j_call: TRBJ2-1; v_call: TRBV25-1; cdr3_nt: TGTGCCAGCAGTGAATTGGATCTCAATGAGCAGTTCTTC; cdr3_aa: CASSELDLNEQFF
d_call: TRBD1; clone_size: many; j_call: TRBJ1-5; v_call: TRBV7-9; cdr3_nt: TGTGCCAGCAGCAGGGGGCCTGGCAATCAGCCCCAGCATTTT; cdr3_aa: CASSRGPGNQPQHF
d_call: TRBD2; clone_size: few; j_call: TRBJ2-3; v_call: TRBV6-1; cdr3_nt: TGTGCCAGCAGTATAATAGCGGGGGGCACAGATACGCAGTATTTT; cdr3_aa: CASSIIAGGTDTQYF
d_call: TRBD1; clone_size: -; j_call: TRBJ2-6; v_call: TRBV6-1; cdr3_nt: TGTGCCAGCAGAAAAGGGACAGGGGTGTCAGGGGCCAACGTCCTGACTTTC; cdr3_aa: CASRKGTGVSGANVLTF
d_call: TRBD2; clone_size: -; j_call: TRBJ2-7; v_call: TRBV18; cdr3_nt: TGTGCCAGCGCGACCGGGACTAGCGGCTACGAGCAGTACTTC; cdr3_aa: CASATGTSGYEQYF
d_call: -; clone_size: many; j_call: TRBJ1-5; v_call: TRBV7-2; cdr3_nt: TGTGCCAGCAGTTTAGCAGGTGGTCAGCCCCAGCATTTT; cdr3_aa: CASSLAGGQPQHF
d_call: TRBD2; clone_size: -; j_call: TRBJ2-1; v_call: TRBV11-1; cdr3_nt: TGTGCCAGCAGCTGGACTAGCGGGGGCTTTTACAATGAGCAGTTCTTC; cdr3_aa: CASSWTSGGFYNEQFF
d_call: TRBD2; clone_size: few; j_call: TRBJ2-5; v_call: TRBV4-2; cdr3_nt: TGTGCCAGCAGCCAATCACACGGGACTAGCGTACCAAAGGAGGAGACCCAGTACTTC; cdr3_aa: CASSQSHGTSVPKEETQYF
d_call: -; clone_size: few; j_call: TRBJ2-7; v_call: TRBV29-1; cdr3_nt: TGCAGCGTTGCCTCGACGTCAGCAGGCGAGCAGTACTTC; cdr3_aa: CSVASTSAGEQYF
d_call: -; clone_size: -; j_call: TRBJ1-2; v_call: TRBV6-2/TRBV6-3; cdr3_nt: TGTGCCAGCAGTCCCCGGGAGGGCAGAGCTAACTATGGCTACACCTTC; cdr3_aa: CASSPREGRANYGYTF
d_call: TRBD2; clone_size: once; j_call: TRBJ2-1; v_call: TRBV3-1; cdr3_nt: TGTGCCAGCAGCCAAACCCTGACTAGCGGGAGAGGGAATGAGCAGTTCTTC; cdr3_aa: CASSQTLTSGRGNEQFF
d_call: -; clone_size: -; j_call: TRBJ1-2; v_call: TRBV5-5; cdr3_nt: TGTGCCAGCAGCCCCTGGGTGACAGTATATGGCTACACCTTC; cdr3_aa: CASSPWVTVYGYTF
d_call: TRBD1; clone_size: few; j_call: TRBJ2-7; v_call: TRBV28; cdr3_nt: TGTGCCAGCAGTCAACCTAGGGGGCTCGAGCAGTACTTC; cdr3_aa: CASSQPRGLEQYF
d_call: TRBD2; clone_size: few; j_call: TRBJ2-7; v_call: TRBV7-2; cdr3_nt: TGTGCCAGCAGCCCAGCCGGGAGGATTCACTACGAGCAGTACTTC; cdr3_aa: CASSPAGRIHYEQYF